This T cell receptor beta chain was identified during a study of post-analysis software for immune sequencing data. About the study: As for disease course, relapsing-remitting, secondary progressive and progressive-relapsing multiple sclerosis were all included. Regarding the study as a whole: Analysis by F measure revealed that same-batch samples clustered strongly together. Patients carried several TRBV segments more frequently than controls did, and TRBV5-6, TRBV5-1 and TRBV20-1 were among them. Normalized Chao1 diversity was significantly reduced in patients versus controls.

The table lists this clonotype with a few counts. Its antigen remains unknown. Germline assignment: CDR1 LNHNV and CDR2 YYDKDF (reference sequence). The V end lost 1 base, the J end lost 0 bases, and 8 bases lay between the germline ends. The CDR3 extends over 15 amino acids. Built from TCR beta cDNA, the libraries had unique molecular identifiers in them. Input of about 0.95 to 11 million T cells yielded 450,000 to 550,000 cDNA molecules. TCRdb independently ran MiXCR on the PCR reads; one entry per CDR3 protein. The table lists a few hundred thousand distinct CDR3 sequences, around 33% of them singletons, with around an eighth in the top ten.

Sample: blood. The V gene is TRBV15, the J gene TRBJ2-3; D might be TRBD1 or TRBD2, each matching 6 bases. This sequence was found in a girl aged 10-17 years with multiple sclerosis. The CDR3 loop reads CATSRGGASTDTQYF. The CDR3 DNA sequence: TGTGCCACCAGCAGAGGGGGGGCTAGCACAGATACGCAGTATTTT.